The clone carrying this TCR beta chain was seen once. Using immunoSEQ multiplex PCR, the repertoire was profiled, and TCRdb retains in-frame clones only, with some absent. This table has under 150,000 clones, around 90% appearing once. The entry originates in a study of T cell responses to AZD1222 COVID-19 vaccine. The receptor comes from an adult who received the AZD1222 COVID-19 vaccine. The sample in question was peripheral blood, obtained 28 days after the second AZD1222 dose.

This chain's CDR3 is CSAPSGQETQYF. The CDR3 region has the DNA TGCAGCGCTCCTAGCGGGCAAGAGACCCAGTACTTC. The V gene is TRBV29-1, the J gene TRBJ2-5; 8 nucleotides line up with TRBD2. V lost 7 bases, J lost 2 bases, and 3 bases stayed unmatched. This CDR3 has 12 amino acids. The germline gives CDR1 SQVTM, CDR2 ANQGSEA. Together with reference TRBV29-1 and TRBJ2-5, the CDR3 gives the full variable domain: SAVISQKPSRDICQRGTSLTIQCQVDSQVTMMFWYRQQPGQSLTLIATANQGSEATYESGFVIDKFPISRPNLTFSTLTVSNMSPEDSSIYLCSAPSGQETQYFGPGTRLLVL.